This T cell receptor beta chain was sequenced during a study of beta chain features in type 1 diabetes. Study results and limitations: Shorter TCRB CDR3s, moderately but significantly so, were found in Type 1 diabetes patients in all four CD4+ subsets. Compared to healthy donors, patients appeared to have naive, central memory and Treg TCRB repertoires that were more alike.

Turning to this clone: The antigen is undetermined. This specimen includes other DNA sequences encoding the same CDR3.

Trimming took 1 base from V and 2 from J, leaving 9 bases between them. Germline V gene data show CDR1 as MGHRA and CDR2 as YSYEKL. CDR3 size: 15 residues. Expressed TCRB transcripts were sequenced because the isolated RNA had all been reverse transcribed beforehand. Assay used: immunoSEQ multiplex PCR; TCRdb lists only in-frame clones, some missing. The table includes some 52,000 clones, about 40% detected once. Sequenced material: Tregs from blood. The chain is built from TRBV4-1 and TRBJ1-5; D not resolved. The receptor was isolated from a man under 40 with type 1 diabetes. The CDR3 spells CASSQASGGNQPQHF. The CDR3 DNA is TGCGCCAGCAGCCAAGCCAGCGGGGGCAATCAGCCCCAGCATTTT.